Many counts were recorded for the clone carrying this T cell receptor beta chain. Its antigen remains unknown. The record originates from a study of T cells in Graves' hyperthyroidism and ophthalmopathy. General observations from the study: A 13 V-J model separated ophthalmopathy from stable hyperthyroidism.

Amplification targeted TCR beta CDR3 regions from RNA transcripts. Using the HTBI primer set, a first-round RT-PCR was run on the TCR CDR3. Each CDR3 protein gets one entry after TCRdb re-called the multiplex PCR reads with MiXCR. This table has hundreds of thousands of distinct CDR3 sequences, approximately 42% appearing once. With 1 base removed from V and 8 bases from J, the gap between germline ends came to 14 bases. CDR1 is DFQATT and CDR2 is SNEGSKA in the germline V gene (reference sequence). The CDR3 length is 14 residues. This sequence joins TRBV20-1 and TRBJ1-4; D not certain. This receptor was taken from an adult man with Graves' disease, either hyperthyroidism or ophthalmopathy (not recorded which). The sample taken for sequencing was peripheral blood or thyroid tissue (not recorded which). The CDR3 here is CSARAFGEEEKLFF. The CDR3 nucleotides are TGCAGTGCTAGAGCTTTCGGAGAGGAGGAAAAACTGTTTTTT.